These T cell receptor beta chains were read from a single sample in a study of cytotoxic CD8 clonotypes in ibrutinib-treated CLL. Produced via immunoSEQ multiplex PCR; TCRdb's table is partial and in-frame only. The sample includes approximately 45,000 clones, 50% to 75% seen only once; the top ten take under 25%. Specimen: PBMCs, collected after 24 months of ibrutinib treatment. These receptors all come from a human donor with chronic lymphocytic leukemia. Each CDR3 is given with its conserved first and last residue. The D gene is left open where the match is weak. The size field is filled for only some rows; it gives once, few, many or a size class.

v_call	d_call	clone_size	j_call	cdr3_length	cdr3_nt	cdr3_aa
TRBV9	TRBD2	NA	TRBJ2-1	15	TGTGCCAGCAGCGATAGCGGGGGGGCTGGTAATGAGCAGTTCTTC	CASSDSGGAGNEQFF
TRBV19	TRBD1	NA	TRBJ1-6	14	TGTGCCACCACCGGGACAGGGTTTAATTCACCCCTCCACTTT	CATTGTGFNSPLHF
TRBV27	TRBD2	NA	TRBJ2-3	13	TGTGCCAGCAAGCGGGGTTACACAGATACGCAGTATTTT	CASKRGYTDTQYF
TRBV6-5	TRBD2	NA	TRBJ2-5	14	TGTGCCAGCAGTTACGCGGGGGGAGGGTATACCCAGTACTTC	CASSYAGGGYTQYF
TRBV27	NA	NA	TRBJ2-1	15	TGTGCCAGCCGAACGGTACCAGGGCACTACAATGAGCAGTTCTTC	CASRTVPGHYNEQFF
TRBV5-1	NA	NA	TRBJ2-1	16	TGCGCCAGCAGCATCGGGCAGGGGCCCAAGTCCAATGAGCAGTTCTTC	CASSIGQGPKSNEQFF
TRBV10-3	TRBD1	NA	TRBJ1-1	14	TGTGCGTCCGATCGGACAGGGATGAACACTGAAGCTTTCTTT	CASDRTGMNTEAFF
TRBV6-5	NA	many	TRBJ1-2	14	TGTGCCAGCAGTTCACCGACGGTGAACTATGGCTACACCTTC	CASSSPTVNYGYTF
TRBV19	NA	NA	TRBJ2-5	12	TGTGCCGGAACAAGGTCCCGGGAGACCCAGTACTTC	CAGTRSRETQYF
TRBV15	NA	NA	TRBJ1-4	15	TGTGCCACCAGCAGAGAATGGGCGGCTAATGAAAAACTGTTTTTT	CATSREWAANEKLFF
TRBV21-1	NA	few	TRBJ2-7	14	TGTGCCAGCGTTACCGGGACGCAGTCCTACGAGCAGTACTTC	CASVTGTQSYEQYF
TRBV5-1	NA	many	TRBJ1-1	15	TGCGCCAGCAGCTTGGAGGGAGTCATGAACACTGAAGCTTTCTTT	CASSLEGVMNTEAFF
TRBV2	NA	NA	TRBJ1-1	14	TGTGCCAGCAGTGAGCGAAACCGGGGCACTGAAGCTTTCTTT	CASSERNRGTEAFF
TRBV11-2	NA	NA	TRBJ1-6	15	TGTGCCAGCAGCTTAGTGCAGGGTTATAATTCACCCCTCCACTTT	CASSLVQGYNSPLHF
TRBV2	NA	NA	TRBJ1-5	15	TGTGCCAGCAGGGCATCAATGGGGAGCAATCAGCCCCAGCATTTT	CASRASMGSNQPQHF
TRBV7-2	NA	NA	TRBJ2-1	12	TGTGCCAGCAGCCTACAGGGCTATGAGCAGTTCTTC	CASSLQGYEQFF
TRBV29-1	NA	NA	TRBJ1-2	13	TGCAGCGTTGATCCCTGGTTTAACTATGGCTACACCTTC	CSVDPWFNYGYTF
TRBV10-1	NA	many	TRBJ2-7	10	TGCGCCACATTCAGGTCCGAGCAGTACTTC	CATFRSEQYF
TRBV19	NA	NA	TRBJ1-2	13	TGTGCCAGTAGTATTCAGGGTAACTATGGCTACACCTTC	CASSIQGNYGYTF
TRBV5-6	NA	NA	TRBJ1-1	12	TGTGCCAGCAGCTTGGCTCAGGGGCGGGCTTTCTTT	CASSLAQGRAFF
TRBV2	NA	many	TRBJ2-4	14	TGTGCCAGCAGGGACTGGCTAGCCAAAAACATTCAGTACTTC	CASRDWLAKNIQYF
TRBV19	NA	NA	TRBJ1-1	13	TGTGCCAGTAGTCGGCGGTGGCTCACTGAAGCTTTCTTT	CASSRRWLTEAFF
TRBV4-2	TRBD2	NA	TRBJ2-1	15	TGTGCCAGCAGCCAAGGCCCCGGGACTAGCGGCGAGCAGTTCTTC	CASSQGPGTSGEQFF
TRBV4-1	TRBD2	NA	TRBJ2-5	16	TGCGCCAGCAGCCAAGTCGCAGCGGGAGGGCGGGAGACCCAGTACTTC	CASSQVAAGGRETQYF
TRBV25-1	TRBD1	NA	TRBJ1-2	14	TGTGCCAGCAGTCTATCGGGACAGGTGTATGGCTACACCTTC	CASSLSGQVYGYTF
TRBV14	NA	NA	TRBJ2-7	14	TGTGCCAGCAGCCAAGAAGGGGGGTGGTACGAGCAGTACTTC	CASSQEGGWYEQYF
TRBV6-6	NA	NA	TRBJ2-7	11	TGTGCCAGCAGTCACACTCGGGAGCAGTACTTC	CASSHTREQYF
TRBV30	NA	few	TRBJ1-2	13	TGTGCCTGGAGTGTCAGGGGAAACTATGGCTACACCTTC	CAWSVRGNYGYTF
TRBV19	NA	NA	TRBJ1-2	13	TGTGCCAGTAGTAGTCTACCTAACTATGGCTACACCTTC	CASSSLPNYGYTF
TRBV10-2	NA	many	TRBJ1-5	14	TGCGCCAGCAGTGAGAGTCAGGGACATCAGCCCCAGCATTTT	CASSESQGHQPQHF
TRBV9	NA	NA	TRBJ1-4	15	TGTGCCAGCAGCGTAGCTACTGGGTATAATGAAAAACTGTTTTTT	CASSVATGYNEKLFF
TRBV10-3	NA	many	TRBJ1-2	15	TGTGCCATCAGTGAGTCCTTATTACAGTCATATGGCTACACCTTC	CAISESLLQSYGYTF
TRBV7-9	TRBD1	NA	TRBJ2-2	15	TGTGCCAGCAGCCAAGTCAACAGGGGGTTAGGGGAGCTGTTTTTT	CASSQVNRGLGELFF
TRBV5-1	NA	NA	TRBJ2-1	12	TGCGCCAGCAGCTTGAGGACCTATGAGCAGTTCTTC	CASSLRTYEQFF
TRBV29-1	NA	NA	TRBJ2-1	12	TGCAGCGCCGGACATGGAGCGGTGGGGCAGTTCTTC	CSAGHGAVGQFF
TRBV30	NA	NA	TRBJ2-5	14	TGTGCCTGGGGCCAGGGGGGAAGGGGAGAGACCCAGTACTTC	CAWGQGGRGETQYF
TRBV5-1	TRBD1	many	TRBJ1-1	13	TGCGCCAGCAGCCAGGACAGGGGAGGAAAAGCTTTCTTT	CASSQDRGGKAFF
TRBV28	TRBD1	NA	TRBJ1-2	16	TGTGCCAGCAGTATAGGGGGGACAGGATCCAACTATGGCTACACCTTC	CASSIGGTGSNYGYTF
TRBV18	NA	NA	TRBJ2-7	15	TGTGCCAGCTCACCAAGAAAGGGGGATTTCTACGAGCAGTACTTC	CASSPRKGDFYEQYF
TRBV5-1	NA	NA	TRBJ2-7	15	TGCGCCAGCAGCTTGGTAGGGGCTAGCTCCTACGAGCAGTACTTC	CASSLVGASSYEQYF
TRBV7-9	NA	NA	TRBJ2-5	13	TGTGCCAGCATCCGGGATCCTGGAGAGACCCAGTACTTC	CASIRDPGETQYF
TRBV7-3	TRBD2	NA	TRBJ2-3	16	TGTGCCAGCAGCTTAACTCGTAGCCTCCTAGCGGGAGGCGTGTATTTT	CASSLTRSLLAGGVYF
TRBV2	NA	NA	TRBJ2-2	14	TGTGCCAGCAGTGAAACAGGGCGCATCGGGGAGCTGTTTTTT	CASSETGRIGELFF
TRBV30	NA	NA	TRBJ1-1	12	TGTGCCTCAATAGGGAGGGGCACTGAAGCTTTCTTT	CASIGRGTEAFF
TRBV2	NA	NA	TRBJ2-3	13	TGTGCCAGCAGTGAAAAAGGCTGGGAGACGCAGTATTTT	CASSEKGWETQYF
TRBV18	NA	NA	TRBJ2-5	15	TGTGCCAGCTCACCACCGAACCGGGACGGAGAGACCCAGTACTTC	CASSPPNRDGETQYF
TRBV5-4	TRBD1	NA	TRBJ1-4	15	TGTGCCAGCAGCAGACAGGGACGGATTAATGAAAAACTGTTTTTT	CASSRQGRINEKLFF
TRBV4-1	NA	few	TRBJ1-5	15	TGCGCCAGCAGCCAATGGGGACTGAGCAATCAGCCCCAGCATTTT	CASSQWGLSNQPQHF
TRBV6-5	NA	few	TRBJ2-7	11	TGTGCCAGCAGTTGGTATACCGAGCAGTACTTC	CASSWYTEQYF
TRBV7-8	TRBD2	NA	TRBJ2-5	15	TGTGCCAGCAGCCTAGTTCCGGGACTAAAAGAGACCCAGTACTTC	CASSLVPGLKETQYF
TRBV5-1	TRBD1	NA	TRBJ1-3	16	TGCGCCAGCAGCTTGACCGGGACAGGAACTGGAAACACCATATATTTT	CASSLTGTGTGNTIYF
TRBV11-2	TRBD1	NA	TRBJ1-3	15	TGTGCCAGCAGCTTATACCAGGGGGATGGAAACACCATATATTTT	CASSLYQGDGNTIYF
TRBV14	NA	once	TRBJ2-3	16	TGTGCCAGCAGCCAAGATGGTGGCGGGAACGCAGATACGCAGTATTTT	CASSQDGGGNADTQYF
TRBV28	NA	NA	TRBJ2-7	11	TGTGCCAGCAGTTCCCAATGGTTATCTGTTTTC	CASSSQWLSVF
TRBV27	NA	NA	TRBJ2-5	14	TGTGCCAGCAGTTTATATAGCGGCCAAGAGACCCAGTACTTC	CASSLYSGQETQYF
TRBV7-9	NA	NA	TRBJ1-4	14	TGTGCCAGCAGCCTTCGGGACACCAATGAAAAACTGTTTTTT	CASSLRDTNEKLFF
TRBV28	NA	NA	TRBJ2-6	16	TGTGCCAGCAGTTTATTAGGCCAGCTGGAGGCCAACGTCCTGACTTTC	CASSLLGQLEANVLTF
TRBV15	NA	NA	TRBJ2-2	16	TGTGCCACCAGACTACTGGTGGGGGATGGCACCGGGGAGCTGTTTTTT	CATRLLVGDGTGELFF
TRBV12-5	TRBD2	NA	TRBJ2-1	15	TGTGCTAGTGGTCCGCCGGGACTAGCGGCCAATGAGCAGTTCTTC	CASGPPGLAANEQFF